This T cell receptor beta chain was identified during a study of T cells expressing NK-cell markers. On the study more broadly: Seven of eight sequenced donors tested HCMV-seropositive; one tested seronegative. Study-wide findings and caveats: Several donors likewise had their CD3+CD56-NKG2C+ fraction led by these clonotypes.

The CDR3 consists of 13 residues. Points on this clonotype: Its antigen is currently unknown.

TCRdb reprocessed the 5' RACE reads and reports one entry per CDR3 protein, with no DNA. The table lists about 460,000 distinct CDR3 sequences. The chain couples TRBV12-3 or TRBV12-4 to TRBJ1-2. The specimen was blood T cells: a sorted CD56 or NKG2C T cell subset, CD4+ or CD8+ T cells, or bulk PBMC T cells (not recorded which). The TCR sequence derives from a woman aged 45 to 65 in good health. The CDR3 protein is CASSLTAGYGYTF.